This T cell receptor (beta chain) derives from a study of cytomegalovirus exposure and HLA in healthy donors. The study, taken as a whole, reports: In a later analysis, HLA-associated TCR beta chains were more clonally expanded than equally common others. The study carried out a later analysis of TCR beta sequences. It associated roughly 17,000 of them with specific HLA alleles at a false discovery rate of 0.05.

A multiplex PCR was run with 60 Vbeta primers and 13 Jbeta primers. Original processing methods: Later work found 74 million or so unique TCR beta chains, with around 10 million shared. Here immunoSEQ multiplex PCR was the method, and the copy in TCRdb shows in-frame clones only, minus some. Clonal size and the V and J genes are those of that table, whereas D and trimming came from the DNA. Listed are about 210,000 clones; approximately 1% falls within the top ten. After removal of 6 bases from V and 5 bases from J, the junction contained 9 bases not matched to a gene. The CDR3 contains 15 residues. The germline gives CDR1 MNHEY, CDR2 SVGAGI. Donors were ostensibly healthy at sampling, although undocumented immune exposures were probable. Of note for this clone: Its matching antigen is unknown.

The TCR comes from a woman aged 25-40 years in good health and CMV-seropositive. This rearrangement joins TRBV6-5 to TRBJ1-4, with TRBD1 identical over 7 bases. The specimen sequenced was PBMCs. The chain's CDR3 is CASSLLKGQNEKLFF. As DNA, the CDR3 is TGTGCCAGCAGCCTTTTAAAGGGACAGAATGAAAAACTGTTTTTT.